This TCR beta chain was documented in a study of blood T cell repertoires in COVID-19 (dated by TCRdb to 2018 to 2021). Some background on the complete study: Collaborator samples came from the United States, Italy and Spain and covered acute and convalescent phases of COVID-19. The sample metadata nearly always contained a de-identified subject ID, COVID-19 status, age in years and sex. The material from the prospective study consisted of cDNA or gDNA derived from T cells, B-cell-depleted T cells, or PBMCs. Where available, HLA class I and class II types were taken from metadata supplied by the sample provider and were not determined by assay-based typing. The dataset comprised deeply sampled blood TCRbeta repertoires from subjects exposed to, actively infected with, or recovered from COVID-19. The repertoires were released in a freely available public database meant as a resource for research on the immune response to SARS-CoV-2. Samples came from the ongoing ImmuneRACE study (first 160 participants) plus 1,254 subjects from 6 global collaborators.

At the junction V is shortened by 5 bases and J by 6 bases; bases outside the gene matches: 18. The CDR3 covers 18 residues, taking in both the cysteine and the phenylalanine. CDR3 DNA is the only sequence kept; it has 54 bases, read in frame from the first base. In the germline V gene (reference sequence), CDR1 corresponds to LNHDA and CDR2 to SQIVND. At one collaborating source in Seattle, patients were enrolled during active infection and were followed longitudinally through the course of disease. Whole blood was collected in K2EDTA tubes by collaborating institutions according to the institutions' own protocols. For TCRbeta analysis, collaborators shipped samples as frozen whole blood, isolated PBMCs, or DNA extracted from either of those sample types. TCRbeta CDR3 regions were amplified from genomic DNA using the immunoSEQ Assay, a bias-controlled multiplex PCR. In the paper's pipeline: Within the assay, amplification of reference gene primers was used to estimate how many nucleated cells each sample contained. To quantify the absolute abundance of each unique TCRbeta CDR3 rearrangement, sequence reads were collapsed and filtered. For each sample, productive Simpson clonality was calculated as the square root of Simpson's diversity index over productive rearrangements. Not all clones reach the TCRdb copy of this immuneACCESS table, which keeps in-frame sequences only. Checked studies attribute under half of the gap to unresolved V genes and leave the rest unexplained. Clonal size and the V and J genes are those of that table, whereas D and trimming came from the DNA. The sample table shows 220,000 or so clones, and about 93% are seen once. The ten largest clones capture 0.82% of the sample.

On this clone: There is no known antigen for this receptor. Per-nucleotide qualities are absent, and no much larger clonotype sits a single base away.

What the work shows at the level of the full study, not this receptor alone: The amount of clinical and demographic metadata varied by source and participant and was provided uncurated.

Here the chain combines TRBV19 and TRBJ2-5; 10 bases in the middle match TRBD2. The specimen was peripheral blood. The sequence came from a man in his sixties with COVID-19, enrolled during active disease. The CDR3 is CASSPSSGGPSLQQTQYF. The DNA is as follows: TGTGCCAGTAGTCCTTCTAGCGGGGGACCATCCTTGCAACAGACCCAGTACTTC. The entire variable domain, with the stretches around the CDR3 drawn from the reference TRBV19 and TRBJ2-5 proteins, is DGGITQSPKYLFRKEGQNVTLSCEQNLNHDAMYWYRQDPGQGLRLIYYSQIVNDFQKGDIAEGYSVSREKKESFPLTVTSAQKNPTAFYLCASSPSSGGPSLQQTQYFGPGTRLLVL.